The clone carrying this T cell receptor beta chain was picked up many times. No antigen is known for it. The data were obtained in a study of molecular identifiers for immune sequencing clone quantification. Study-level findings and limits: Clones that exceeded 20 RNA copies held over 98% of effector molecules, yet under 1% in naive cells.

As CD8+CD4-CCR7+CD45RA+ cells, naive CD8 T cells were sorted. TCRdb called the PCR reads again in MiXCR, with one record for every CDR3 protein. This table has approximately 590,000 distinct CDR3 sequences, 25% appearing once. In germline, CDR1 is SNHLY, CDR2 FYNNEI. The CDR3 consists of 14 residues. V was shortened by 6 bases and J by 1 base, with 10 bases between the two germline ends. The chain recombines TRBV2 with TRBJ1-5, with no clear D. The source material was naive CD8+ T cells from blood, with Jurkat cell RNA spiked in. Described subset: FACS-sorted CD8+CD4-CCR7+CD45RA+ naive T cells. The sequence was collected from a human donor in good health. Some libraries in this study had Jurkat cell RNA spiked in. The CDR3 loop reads CASSLTESNQPQHF. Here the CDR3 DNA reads TGTGCCAGCAGCCTCACGGAGAGCAATCAGCCCCAGCATTTT.